These 3 T cell receptor beta chains share one sample of origin, sequenced in a study of cytomegalovirus exposure and HLA in healthy donors. Primers for the PCR totalled 60 Vbeta and 13 Jbeta. The assay was immunoSEQ multiplex PCR, and TCRdb's table has in-frame clones only and misses some. Among 150,000 to 200,000 clones listed, 65% to 85% were seen once. The specimen was PBMCs. Receptors originate from a male donor in good health and CMV-seropositive.

This chain connects TRBV7-9 to TRBJ2-3, with 7 bases aligning to TRBD1. The ends lost 7 bases at V and 1 base at J; junction bases unmatched: 2. In germline, CDR1 is SEHNR, CDR2 FQNEAQ (reference sequence). This CDR3 comprises 13 residues. CDR3 nucleotide sequence: TGTGCCAGCACAGGACAGGGCACAGATACGCAGTATTTT. This gives the protein CASTGQGTDTQYF.

The chain links TRBV2 to TRBJ1-5; a weak D match, TRBD1 (5 bases). CDR1 SNHLY and CDR2 FYNNEI come from the germline V gene. The CDR3 length is 15 residues. The V and J ends lost 8 bases and 3 bases respectively, with 17 bases between them. The CDR3 DNA sequence: TGTGCCAGCGATGCAGGGTTGGGTTTCAATCAGCCCCAGCATTTT. The encoded protein is CASDAGLGFNQPQHF.

The chain carries TRBV12-1 and TRBJ2-1; TRBD2 reflects the table's D call only, with no check against the DNA. TRBV12-1 is a pseudogene segment. The CDR3 sequence is 18 residues long. The CDR3 coding sequence is TGTGCCAGCAGCTTTACGTGCGGGAGGGGCCCACGTCCCAATGAGCAGTTCTTC. It yields the protein CASSFTCGRGPRPNEQFF.